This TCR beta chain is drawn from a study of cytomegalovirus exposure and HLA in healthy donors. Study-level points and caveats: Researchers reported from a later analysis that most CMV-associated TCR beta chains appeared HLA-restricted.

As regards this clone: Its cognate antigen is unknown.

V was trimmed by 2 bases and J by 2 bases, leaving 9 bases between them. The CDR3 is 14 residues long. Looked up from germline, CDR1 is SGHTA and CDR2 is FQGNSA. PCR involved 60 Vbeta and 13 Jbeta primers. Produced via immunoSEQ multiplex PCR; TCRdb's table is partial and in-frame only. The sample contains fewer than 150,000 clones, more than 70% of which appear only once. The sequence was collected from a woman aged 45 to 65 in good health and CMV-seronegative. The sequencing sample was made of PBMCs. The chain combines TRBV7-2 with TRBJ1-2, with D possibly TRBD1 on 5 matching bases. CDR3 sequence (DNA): TGTGCCAGCAGCTTATCGACAGAAAACTATGGCTACACCTTC. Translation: CASSLSTENYGYTF.